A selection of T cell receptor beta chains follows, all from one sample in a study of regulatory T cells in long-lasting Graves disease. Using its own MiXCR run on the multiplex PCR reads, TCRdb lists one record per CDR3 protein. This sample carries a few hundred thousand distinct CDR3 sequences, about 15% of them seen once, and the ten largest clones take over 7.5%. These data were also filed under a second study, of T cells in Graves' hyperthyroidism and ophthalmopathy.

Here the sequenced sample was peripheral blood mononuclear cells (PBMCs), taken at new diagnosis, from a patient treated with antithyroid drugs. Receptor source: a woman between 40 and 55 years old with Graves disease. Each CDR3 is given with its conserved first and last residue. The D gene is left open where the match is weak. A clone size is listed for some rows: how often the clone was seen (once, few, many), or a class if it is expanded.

CDR3 DNA: TGTGCCAGCAGCTTATCTTCTCCCAGACCTAATGAAAAACTGTTTTTT
CDR3 protein: CASSLSSPRPNEKLFF
V gene: TRBV7-2
clone size: -
D gene: -
J gene: TRBJ1-4

CDR3 DNA: TGTGCCAGCAGTCCTATGGGTGGGACAGGGGGTTATAATTCACCCCTCCACTTT
CDR3 protein: CASSPMGGTGGYNSPLHF
V gene: TRBV28
clone size: many
D gene: TRBD1
J gene: TRBJ1-6

CDR3 DNA: TGTGCCAGCAGCCTTAGGACAGGGGGCAACACTGAAGCTTTCTTT
CDR3 protein: CASSLRTGGNTEAFF
V gene: TRBV7-8
clone size: many
D gene: TRBD1
J gene: TRBJ1-1

CDR3 DNA: TGTGCCAGCAGCCCACGAGCCTACGAGCAGTACTTC
CDR3 protein: CASSPRAYEQYF
V gene: TRBV11-3
clone size: many
D gene: -
J gene: TRBJ2-7

CDR3 DNA: TGTGCCAGCAGTTTTTTCAGGGGTGAGCAGTTCTTC
CDR3 protein: CASSFFRGEQFF
V gene: TRBV28
clone size: many
D gene: -
J gene: TRBJ2-1

CDR3 DNA: TGTGCCAGTACCCCCGCGGGAGGAGCCAACGTCCTGACTTTC
CDR3 protein: CASTPAGGANVLTF
V gene: TRBV19
clone size: many
D gene: TRBD2
J gene: TRBJ2-6

CDR3 DNA: TGCGCCAGCAGCCCGGGACTACCGCTCTATACGCAGTATTTT
CDR3 protein: CASSPGLPLYTQYF
V gene: TRBV4-1
clone size: few
D gene: TRBD2
J gene: TRBJ2-3

CDR3 DNA: TGTGCCAGCAGCTTTATCAGGGGCTCTGGAAACACCATATATTTT
CDR3 protein: CASSFIRGSGNTIYF
V gene: TRBV11-2
clone size: many
D gene: -
J gene: TRBJ1-3

CDR3 DNA: TGTGCCAGCAGCTTAGTTGGAGGGATCGGGGAGCTGTTTTTT
CDR3 protein: CASSLVGGIGELFF
V gene: TRBV7-9
clone size: many
D gene: -
J gene: TRBJ2-2

CDR3 DNA: TGCAGTGCTAGAGAACTAGCGGGAGGCAATGAGCAGTTCTTC
CDR3 protein: CSARELAGGNEQFF
V gene: TRBV20-1
clone size: -
D gene: TRBD2
J gene: TRBJ2-1

CDR3 DNA: TGTGCCAGCAGCTTAGATTGGGAAGAGACCCAGTACTTC
CDR3 protein: CASSLDWEETQYF
V gene: TRBV11-2
clone size: many
D gene: -
J gene: TRBJ2-5

CDR3 DNA: TGTGCCAGCTCACCACAATGGGATGAGGCCAACGTCCTGACTTTC
CDR3 protein: CASSPQWDEANVLTF
V gene: TRBV18
clone size: -
D gene: -
J gene: TRBJ2-6

CDR3 DNA: TGTGCCAGCAGAACTAGGACTAGCGGGGAGGTAGATACGCAGTATTTT
CDR3 protein: CASRTRTSGEVDTQYF
V gene: TRBV6-1
clone size: -
D gene: TRBD2
J gene: TRBJ2-3

CDR3 DNA: TGTGCCAGCAGTCCTTTCGGACATTATAGCAATCAGCCCCAGCATTTT
CDR3 protein: CASSPFGHYSNQPQHF
V gene: TRBV2
clone size: many
D gene: -
J gene: TRBJ1-5

CDR3 DNA: TGCGCCAGCAGCCTAGACCGGACGACTAGCACAGATACGCAGTATTTT
CDR3 protein: CASSLDRTTSTDTQYF
V gene: TRBV5-1
clone size: -
D gene: -
J gene: TRBJ2-3

CDR3 DNA: TGCAGTGCTCGCAGGGGGCATCGGGAGACCCAGTACTTC
CDR3 protein: CSARRGHRETQYF
V gene: TRBV20-1
clone size: many
D gene: TRBD1
J gene: TRBJ2-5

CDR3 DNA: TGTGCCAGCAGCGCGCAGGGGAACACCGGGGAGCTGTTTTTT
CDR3 protein: CASSAQGNTGELFF
V gene: TRBV7-3
clone size: few
D gene: -
J gene: TRBJ2-2

CDR3 DNA: TGTGCCAGCAGCTATACCGGGACTGACGAGACCCAGTACTTC
CDR3 protein: CASSYTGTDETQYF
V gene: TRBV7-3
clone size: few
D gene: -
J gene: TRBJ2-5

CDR3 DNA: TGTGCCAGCAGCTCTCCAGGGGTACAGGGGGCTCGAACCGGGGAGCTGTTTTTT
CDR3 protein: CASSSPGVQGARTGELFF
V gene: TRBV11-2
clone size: many
D gene: TRBD1
J gene: TRBJ2-2

CDR3 DNA: TGTGCCAGCAGCTTTACAGGGATCCAAGAGACCCAGTACTTC
CDR3 protein: CASSFTGIQETQYF
V gene: TRBV11-3
clone size: many
D gene: -
J gene: TRBJ2-5

CDR3 DNA: TGCGCCAGCGGGGTCGGTAGCGGGAGCGGCGATACGCAGTATTTT
CDR3 protein: CASGVGSGSGDTQYF
V gene: TRBV10-2
clone size: few
D gene: TRBD2
J gene: TRBJ2-3

CDR3 DNA: TGTGCCAGTAGCTCCCCCGCCGGACTAGAAATCTTCTTC
CDR3 protein: CASSSPAGLEIFF
V gene: TRBV19
clone size: many
D gene: TRBD2
J gene: TRBJ2-1

CDR3 DNA: TGTGCCAGCAACCGACGGGGGACCTACGAGCAGTACTTC
CDR3 protein: CASNRRGTYEQYF
V gene: TRBV13
clone size: many
D gene: -
J gene: TRBJ2-7

CDR3 DNA: TGTGCCACCAGTGATGGCACCTCCAGTCTCTACGAGCAGTACTTC
CDR3 protein: CATSDGTSSLYEQYF
V gene: TRBV24-1
clone size: many
D gene: -
J gene: TRBJ2-7

CDR3 DNA: TGTGCCAGCAGCTTAAAAACTAGCGTCCTCTACGAGCAGTACTTC
CDR3 protein: CASSLKTSVLYEQYF
V gene: TRBV7-3
clone size: few
D gene: TRBD2
J gene: TRBJ2-7

CDR3 DNA: TGTGCTAGTGGTTTGGACGGAAGGACTGAAGCTTTCTTT
CDR3 protein: CASGLDGRTEAFF
V gene: TRBV12-5
clone size: many
D gene: -
J gene: TRBJ1-1

CDR3 DNA: TGTGCCAGCAGCACCGGACAGGGCTATAACTATGGCTACACCTTC
CDR3 protein: CASSTGQGYNYGYTF
V gene: TRBV5-6
clone size: few
D gene: TRBD1
J gene: TRBJ1-2

CDR3 DNA: TGTGCCAGCAGTTGGACGGAAAATTCACCCCTCCACTTT
CDR3 protein: CASSWTENSPLHF
V gene: TRBV6-2/TRBV6-3
clone size: -
D gene: -
J gene: TRBJ1-6

CDR3 DNA: TGTGCCAGCAGCCAATCACAGGGACGCACAGATACGCAGTATTTT
CDR3 protein: CASSQSQGRTDTQYF
V gene: TRBV14
clone size: many
D gene: -
J gene: TRBJ2-3

CDR3 DNA: TGTGCCATCAGGCCCTTTAGCACAGATACGCAGTATTTT
CDR3 protein: CAIRPFSTDTQYF
V gene: TRBV10-3
clone size: many
D gene: -
J gene: TRBJ2-3

CDR3 DNA: TGCAGTGCTAGTTCCCACAGGAGGATGGGCGAGCAGTACTTC
CDR3 protein: CSASSHRRMGEQYF
V gene: TRBV20-1
clone size: many
D gene: -
J gene: TRBJ2-7

CDR3 DNA: TGTGCCAGCAGCTTAACCCACCCGGACAGGAGCAACTATGGCTACACCTTC
CDR3 protein: CASSLTHPDRSNYGYTF
V gene: TRBV13
clone size: -
D gene: TRBD1
J gene: TRBJ1-2

CDR3 DNA: TGTGCCACCCGACACAGCGGGGGGACTAGCACAGATACGCAGTATTTT
CDR3 protein: CATRHSGGTSTDTQYF
V gene: TRBV6-1
clone size: -
D gene: TRBD2
J gene: TRBJ2-3

CDR3 DNA: TGTGCCAGCAGTCGGCCCCGACAGGGCCCGGGGTTGGGATCGCTGGCTTTCTTT
CDR3 protein: CASSRPRQGPGLGSLAFF
V gene: TRBV6-2/TRBV6-3
clone size: -
D gene: TRBD1
J gene: TRBJ1-1

CDR3 DNA: TGTGCTAGTGGTTCAGACATTGGGACTAGCGGGAGAAACATTCAGTACTTC
CDR3 protein: CASGSDIGTSGRNIQYF
V gene: TRBV12-5
clone size: many
D gene: TRBD2
J gene: TRBJ2-4

CDR3 DNA: TGTGCCAGCAGCCTTCGGACGGCCTCTGGGGCCAACGTCCTGACTTTC
CDR3 protein: CASSLRTASGANVLTF
V gene: TRBV7-2
clone size: -
D gene: -
J gene: TRBJ2-6

CDR3 DNA: TGTGCCAGCAGTTACTCGAGTTGGTCTGAGCAGTTCTTC
CDR3 protein: CASSYSSWSEQFF
V gene: TRBV6-5
clone size: many
D gene: -
J gene: TRBJ2-1

CDR3 DNA: TGTGCCAGCAGCTCAGCGGGAGAAGTGGTCGAGCAGTACTTC
CDR3 protein: CASSSAGEVVEQYF
V gene: TRBV5-4
clone size: -
D gene: TRBD2
J gene: TRBJ2-7

CDR3 DNA: TGTGCCAGCAGTTTTGGGACAGGGTCGACTCTGAACACCGGGGAGCTGTTTTTT
CDR3 protein: CASSFGTGSTLNTGELFF
V gene: TRBV12-3/TRBV12-4
clone size: many
D gene: TRBD1
J gene: TRBJ2-2

CDR3 DNA: TGTGCCAGCAGTTACTCGAGTGGGCGACTGGGCACTGAAGCTTTCTTT
CDR3 protein: CASSYSSGRLGTEAFF
V gene: TRBV6-2/TRBV6-3
clone size: -
D gene: -
J gene: TRBJ1-1

CDR3 DNA: TGTGCCAGTAGTGTGGGTCCTGAAGCTTTCTTT
CDR3 protein: CASSVGPEAFF
V gene: TRBV19
clone size: many
D gene: -
J gene: TRBJ1-1

CDR3 DNA: TGTGCCAGCTGCTCAGCGGCCGTCCCCTACGAGCAGTACTTC
CDR3 protein: CASCSAAVPYEQYF
V gene: TRBV28
clone size: many
D gene: -
J gene: TRBJ2-7

CDR3 DNA: TGCGCCAGCAGGGTGTCTAGCGGGAGTGTTGATACGCAGTATTTT
CDR3 protein: CASRVSSGSVDTQYF
V gene: TRBV5-1
clone size: -
D gene: TRBD2
J gene: TRBJ2-3